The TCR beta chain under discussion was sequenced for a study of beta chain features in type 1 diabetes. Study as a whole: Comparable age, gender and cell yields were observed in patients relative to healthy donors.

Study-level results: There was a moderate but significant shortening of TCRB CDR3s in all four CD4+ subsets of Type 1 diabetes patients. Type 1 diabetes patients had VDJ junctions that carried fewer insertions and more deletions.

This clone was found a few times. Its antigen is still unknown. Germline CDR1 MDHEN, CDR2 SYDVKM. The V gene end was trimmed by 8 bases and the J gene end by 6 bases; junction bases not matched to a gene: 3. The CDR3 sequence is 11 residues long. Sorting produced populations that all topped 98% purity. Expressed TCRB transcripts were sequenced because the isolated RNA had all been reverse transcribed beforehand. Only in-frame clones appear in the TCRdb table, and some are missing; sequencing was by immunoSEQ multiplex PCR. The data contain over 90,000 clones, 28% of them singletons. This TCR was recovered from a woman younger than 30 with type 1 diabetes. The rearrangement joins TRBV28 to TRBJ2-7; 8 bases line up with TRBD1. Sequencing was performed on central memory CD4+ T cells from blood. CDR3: CASGQGSEQYV. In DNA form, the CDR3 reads TGTGCCAGCGGACAGGGCTCCGAGCAGTACGTC.